Below, one T cell receptor (beta chain) is given with its context. Its antigen remains unidentified. No base qualities exist here, and no much larger clone lies one base off it. The record originates from a study of shared clonotypes between healthy human individuals (dated by TCRdb to 2018 to 2020). In terms of the full investigation: A couple of women and a few men aged 18 to 49 years were included in the cohort. For each donor, CD4 naive and CD4 memory were each run on three plates, CD8 naive on two plates, and CD8 memory on one plate. Blood TCR repertoires of about five healthy adults were deeply sequenced to estimate repertoire size and the extent of clonotype sharing between individuals. To increase sequencing depth and limit assay-specific biases, TCR repertoire library preparation and sequencing were carried out by different laboratories using diverse techniques. Between about 0.94 and 8.9 billion PBMCs per donor were obtained by leukapheresis. What the research found in general, with its limitations: Sampling was limited to blood, and TCR repertoires in tissue likely differ from TCR repertoires in blood. The small number of donors limited the genetic and exposure-history diversity represented. Compared with non-shared clonotypes, clonotypes shared by all four sorted-subset donors had higher generation probabilities. Sharing across a handful of donors was observed for roughly 5.4% of naive CD4, 3% to 3.5% of naive CD8, about 2.3% of memory CD4, and around 0.4% of memory CD8 clonotypes. Based on pairwise subsampling, the degree of clonotype sharing among donors was expected to be affected by sequencing depth. Incomplete sequencing was indicated by rarefaction of sorted-subset datasets, despite the large sequencing depth. Naive subsets generally had larger estimated clonotype richness than memory subsets.

Using the deep immunoSEQ assay, multiplex PCR amplified TCR CDR3 regions from genomic DNA. For each cell subset, the extracted genomic DNA was distributed evenly across all wells of several immunoSEQ 96-well plates, and each plate served as one replicate. Each replicate PCR for sorted subsets received around 200 ng genomic DNA, equal to tens of thousands of T cell genomes. The purified libraries were quantified using a Qubit 3.0 fluorometer, sized with a Bioanalyzer 2100, and then quantified again using the KAPA Library Quantification kit. Each immunoSEQ 96-well plate was sequenced on its own single-read 150-cycle Illumina NextSeq 550 flow cell. In the paper's pipeline: Because the immunoSEQ output held only junctional sequences and lacked quality scores, the filtering could not match the filtering applied to full-length reads. To assign V/J genes and CDR3, sequences were annotated using PyIR, a Python wrapper for IgBLAST v1.9, with IMGT germline references. Reads were removed for weak V/J assignments (E-value above 1e-6), missing CDR3, stop codons, out-of-frame junctions, or ambiguous translated residues. V3J clonotypes were defined by identical inferred V gene, J gene, and CDR3 amino acid sequence. Percentage overlap between repertoires was computed as shared unique clonotypes divided by the size of the smaller repertoire. Repertoire richness was assessed with RTK rarefaction, the Chao1 estimator, and Recon v2.1 estimates of unobserved clonotypes. OLGA was used to compute generation probabilities for all TCRbeta clonotypes that the gDNA method yielded from a few donors. Held by TCRdb, this immuneACCESS table contains in-frame sequences only and omits some clones. Under half of the omission traces to an unresolved V gene where checked; the cause of the rest is unknown. V and J calls and clone size come straight from that table; D and trimming were deduced from the DNA. This sample has about 1 million clones in its table, and about 75% of those were observed once. The ten top clones hold roughly 1.4% of the sample.

The junction shows trimming of 2 bases on V and 2 bases on J, plus 13 bases between the germline ends. Taken from the germline V gene, the CDR1 and CDR2 loops are SGHRS and YFSETQ. Including cysteine and phenylalanine, the CDR3 has 16 amino acids. The only DNA kept is the CDR3, 48 bases in frame from the first base. Donors were healthy HIV-negative adults with no recently reported acute infections or vaccinations. Only Caucasian adults living in Nashville, Tennessee, USA were represented among the donors. CD4+ T cells were enriched through magnetic negative selection, after which naive cells were positively selected on CD45RA and the remaining negative fraction served as the memory subset. Blood was obtained by leukapheresis, after which PBMCs were separated by Ficoll-Histopaque density gradient centrifugation and cryopreserved in liquid nitrogen vapor phase. Purity and quantity of every magnetically sorted T cell population were checked by analytical flow cytometry. From each sorted fraction, genomic DNA was isolated and quantified by UV absorbance on a Nanodrop 2000c.

Material: memory CD4+ T cells sorted from blood. The cell subset or site label on this specimen signifies: CD45RA-negative fraction. This TCR came from a man aged 18-30 years in good health. The V and J genes are TRBV5-1 and TRBJ2-2; the D gene cannot be resolved beyond TRBD1 or TRBD2, each matching 5 bases. The CDR3 reads as follows: CASSLPRDANTGELFF. Read as DNA, the sequence is TGCGCCAGCAGCTTACCTCGGGACGCCAACACCGGGGAGCTGTTTTTT.